The source of this T cell receptor beta chain is a study of CD8+CD57+ T cells in acquired aplastic anemia. About the study: DNA from sorted CD4+ and CD8+ cells averaged approximately 3.5 ug. Whole-study findings and limits: A significant difference in CD8+ Simpson's diversity between patients and controls was not found.

For this clonotype: Antigen: not known.

TCR beta VDJ combinations and CDR3 sequences were profiled from genomic DNA. TCRdb analysed the reads with MiXCR anew, one entry per CDR3 protein. The sample shows 300,000 or so distinct CDR3 sequences, 45% to 65% of them seen only once. The germline V gene encodes CDR1 SEHNR and CDR2 FQNEAQ (reference sequence). With V trimmed by 5 bases and J by 5 bases, 7 bases remained unmatched. The CDR3 runs to 15 residues. Patients chosen for sequencing had CD8+CD57+ cells that had expanded, as shown by flow cytometry. The receptor was isolated from a human donor with aplastic anemia. Sequenced input: sorted CD4+, CD8+, or CD8+CD57+ T cells (not recorded which) from PBMCs. The chain links TRBV7-9 to TRBJ1-1; 11 positions agree with TRBD1. The CDR3 coding sequence is TGTGCCAGCAGCCAGGACAGGGGGCGATATACTGAAGCTTTCTTT. It codes for CASSQDRGRYTEAFF.